This T cell receptor beta chain originates from a study of multiple sclerosis patients with progressive multifocal leukoencephalopathy. The CDR3 contains 15 residues. The germline CDR1 and CDR2 sequences are KGHSH and LQKENI. The V end lost 2 bases, the J end lost 1 base, and 9 bases lay between the germline ends. The method was immunoSEQ multiplex PCR; TCRdb's version includes in-frame clones alone and lacks a portion of them. The data contain roughly 34,000 clones, roughly 90% of them singletons. Indicated time point: time of PML onset. All patients had prior interferon beta, and all PML patients were female.

Material: PBMCs, obtained from a patient treated with natalizumab. The TCR sequence derives from a human donor with progressive multifocal leukoencephalopathy. This chain connects TRBV18 to TRBJ2-1, with D possibly being TRBD2 (6 bases). CDR3 nucleotide sequence: TGTGCCAGCTCACCATCGCGGGGTTCCTACAATGAGCAGTTCTTC. This codes for CASSPSRGSYNEQFF. The full variable domain, rest sourced from reference TRBV18 and TRBJ2-1, is NAGVMQNPRHLVRRRGQEARLRCSPMKGHSHVYWYRQLPEEGLKFMVYLQKENIIDESGMPKERFSAEFPKEGPSILRIQQVVRGDSAAYFCASSPSRGSYNEQFFGPGTRLTVL.